This T cell receptor beta chain was sequenced for a study of T cells in localized non-small cell lung cancer. Clones were read by immunoSEQ multiplex PCR, and TCRdb kept only the in-frame ones, dropping some. The sample lists some 78,000 clones, 84% occurring once. The table lists this clone with a few counts. Antigen unknown. The V end lost 4 bases, the J end lost 0 bases, and 8 bases lay between the germline ends. The length of the CDR3 is 13 residues. In germline, CDR1 is SGHDT, CDR2 YYEEEE. Study observations and caveats: A median around 57 of the top 100 tumor clones appeared in adjacent lung.

The V and J genes are TRBV5-6 and TRBJ2-7; D is uncertain. This clonotype was sampled from a man aged 35 to 69 with stage I lung adenocarcinoma. The sequenced sample was peripheral blood, obtained before any cancer treatment. The CDR3 is CASSATSSYEQYF. The CDR3 DNA sequence: TGTGCCAGCAGCGCGACCAGCTCCTACGAGCAGTACTTC.